The entry that follows covers one T cell receptor beta chain sequence. This clone was observed once. Its cognate antigen has yet to be identified. No much larger clonotype is one base removed from it; base qualities were not supplied. TCRbeta CDR3 regions were amplified from genomic DNA by means of the immunoSEQ Assay, a bias-controlled multiplex PCR. In the paper's pipeline: The number of nucleated cells in each sample was estimated by amplification of reference gene primers within the assay. To quantify the absolute abundance of each unique TCRbeta CDR3 rearrangement, sequence reads were collapsed and filtered. For each sample, productive Simpson clonality was calculated as the square root of Simpson's diversity index over productive rearrangements. TCRdb stores this immuneACCESS table with in-frame sequences only. Part of the clones is absent; in the studies checked, under half of the shortfall reflects unresolved V genes, and no reason is known for the rest. V and J calls and clone size are those listed in that table; D and trimming were worked out from the DNA. The sample yields roughly 150,000 clones; 80% were counted once. The ten biggest clones cover 0.5% to 0.65% of the sample.

Whole blood was collected in K2EDTA tubes by collaborating institutions according to the institutions' own protocols. For TCRbeta analysis, collaborators shipped samples in one of three forms: frozen whole blood, isolated PBMCs, or DNA extracted from either of those sample types. CDR1 and CDR2, per the germline V gene (reference sequence), are LNHDA and SQIVND. The CDR3 runs 19 amino acids, cysteine and phenylalanine included. Only CDR3 DNA is held: 57 bases, read in frame from base 1. V loses 4 bases at its end and J loses 1 base; junction bases beyond the gene matches: 9. This sample stems from a study of blood T cell repertoires in COVID-19 (TCRdb year 2020). Context from the whole study: Collaborator samples came from the United States, Italy and Spain and covered acute and convalescent phases of COVID-19. The repertoires were released in a freely available public database intended as a resource for research on the immune response to SARS-CoV-2. The samples were drawn from two sources: the first 160 participants of the ongoing ImmuneRACE study, and 1,200 or so subjects contributed by 6 global collaborators. Deeply sampled blood TCRbeta repertoires from subjects exposed to, actively infected with, or recovered from COVID-19 were included in the dataset. A de-identified subject ID, COVID-19 status, age in years and sex were almost always included in the sample metadata. The material from the prospective study consisted of cDNA or gDNA derived from T cells, B-cell-depleted T cells, or PBMCs. Where available, HLA class I and class II types were obtained from metadata supplied by the sample provider rather than from assay-based typing. What the authors observed across the whole study: The quantity of clinical and demographic metadata differed by source and by participant and was supplied without curation.

This TCR came from a man in his sixties with acute or convalescent COVID-19. Sequencing was done on a sample of peripheral blood. Recombination linked TRBV19 to TRBJ2-1, with TRBD2 matching 14 junction bases. The CDR3 in this case is CASSTKGTSGRGSYNEQFF. Read as DNA, the sequence is TGTGCCAGTAGTACTAAAGGGACTAGCGGGAGAGGGTCCTACAATGAGCAGTTCTTC.